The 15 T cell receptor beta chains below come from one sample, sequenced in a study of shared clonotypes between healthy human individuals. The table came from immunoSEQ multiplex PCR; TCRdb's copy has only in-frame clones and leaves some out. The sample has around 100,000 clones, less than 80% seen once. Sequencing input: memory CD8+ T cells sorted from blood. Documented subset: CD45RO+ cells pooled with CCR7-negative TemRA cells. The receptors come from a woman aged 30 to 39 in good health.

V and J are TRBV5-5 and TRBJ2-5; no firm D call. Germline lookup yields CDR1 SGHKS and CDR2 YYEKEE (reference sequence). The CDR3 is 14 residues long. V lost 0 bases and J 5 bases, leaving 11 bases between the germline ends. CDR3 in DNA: TGTGCCAGCAGCTTGGGACGGGCCCTGGAGACCCAGTACTTC. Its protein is CASSLGRALETQYF.

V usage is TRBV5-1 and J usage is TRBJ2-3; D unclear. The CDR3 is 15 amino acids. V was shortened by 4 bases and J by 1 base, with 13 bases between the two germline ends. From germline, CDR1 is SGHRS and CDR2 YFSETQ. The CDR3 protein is CASSLATLGTDTQYF. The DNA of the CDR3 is TGCGCCAGCAGCCTGGCTACCTTAGGCACAGATACGCAGTATTTT. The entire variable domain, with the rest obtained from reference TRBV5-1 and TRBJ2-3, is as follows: KAGVTQTPRYLIKTRGQQVTLSCSPISGHRSVSWYQQTPGQGLQFLFEYFSETQRNKGNFPGRFSGRQFSNSRSEMNVSTLELGDSALYLCASSLATLGTDTQYFGPGTRLTVL.

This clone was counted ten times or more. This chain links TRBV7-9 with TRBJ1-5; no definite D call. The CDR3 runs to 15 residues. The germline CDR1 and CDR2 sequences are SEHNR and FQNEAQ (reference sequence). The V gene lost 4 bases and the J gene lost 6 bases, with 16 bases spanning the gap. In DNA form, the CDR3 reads TGTGCCAGCAGCTCCAGCATTACCGGTATTCAGCCCCAGCATTTT. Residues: CASSSSITGIQPQHF.

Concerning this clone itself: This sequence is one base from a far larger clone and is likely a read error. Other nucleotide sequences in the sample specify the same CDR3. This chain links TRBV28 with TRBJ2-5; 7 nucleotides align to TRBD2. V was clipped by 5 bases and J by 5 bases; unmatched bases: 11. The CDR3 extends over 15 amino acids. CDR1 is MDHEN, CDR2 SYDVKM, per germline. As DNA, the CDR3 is TGTGCCAGCAGTCTCGGGACCCCCGGGGGGGAGACCCAGTACTTC. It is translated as CASSLGTPGGETQYF.

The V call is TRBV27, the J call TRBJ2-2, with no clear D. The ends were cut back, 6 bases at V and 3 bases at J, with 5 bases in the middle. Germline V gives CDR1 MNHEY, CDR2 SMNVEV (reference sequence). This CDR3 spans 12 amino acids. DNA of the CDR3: TGTGCCAGCAGCGCGTACACCGGGGAGCTGTTTTTT. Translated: CASSAYTGELFF.

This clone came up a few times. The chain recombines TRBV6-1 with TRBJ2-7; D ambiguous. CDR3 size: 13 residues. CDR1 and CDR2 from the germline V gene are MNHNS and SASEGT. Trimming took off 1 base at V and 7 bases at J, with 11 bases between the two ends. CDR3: CASSEGPEGEQYF. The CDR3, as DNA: TGTGCCAGCAGTGAAGGCCCAGAAGGTGAGCAGTACTTC.

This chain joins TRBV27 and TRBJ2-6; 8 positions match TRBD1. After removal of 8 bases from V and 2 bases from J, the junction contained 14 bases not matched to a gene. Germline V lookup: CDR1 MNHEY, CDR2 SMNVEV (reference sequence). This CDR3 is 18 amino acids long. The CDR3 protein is CASGLQGQGFPGANVLTF. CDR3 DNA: TGTGCCAGCGGACTCCAAGGACAGGGATTTCCTGGGGCCAACGTCCTGACTTTC.

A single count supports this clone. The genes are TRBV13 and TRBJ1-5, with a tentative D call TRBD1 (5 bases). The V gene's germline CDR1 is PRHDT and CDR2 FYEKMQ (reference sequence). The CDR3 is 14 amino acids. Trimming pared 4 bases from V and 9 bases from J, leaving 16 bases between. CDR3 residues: CASSSNLGDSPQHF. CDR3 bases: TGTGCCAGCAGCTCTAACTTAGGGGATTCGCCCCAGCATTTT.

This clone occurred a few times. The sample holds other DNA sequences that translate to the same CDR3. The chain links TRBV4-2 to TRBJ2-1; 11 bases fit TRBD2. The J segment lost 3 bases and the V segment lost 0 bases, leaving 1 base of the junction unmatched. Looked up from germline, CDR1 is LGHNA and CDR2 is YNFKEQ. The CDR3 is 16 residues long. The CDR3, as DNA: TGTGCCAGCAGCCAAGATGGGACTAGCGGCTACAATGAGCAGTTCTTC. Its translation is CASSQDGTSGYNEQFF.

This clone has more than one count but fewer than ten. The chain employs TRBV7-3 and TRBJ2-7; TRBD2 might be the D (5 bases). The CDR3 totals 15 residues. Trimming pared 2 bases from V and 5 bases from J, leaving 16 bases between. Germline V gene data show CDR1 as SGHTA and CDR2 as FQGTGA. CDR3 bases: TGTGCCAGCAGCTTAGATAGCCAGCCCGGGAACGAGCAGTACTTC. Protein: CASSLDSQPGNEQYF.

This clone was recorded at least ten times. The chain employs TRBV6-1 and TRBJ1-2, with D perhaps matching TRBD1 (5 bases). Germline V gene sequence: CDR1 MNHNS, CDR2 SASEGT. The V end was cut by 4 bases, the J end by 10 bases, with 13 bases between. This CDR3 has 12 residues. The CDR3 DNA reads TGTGCCAGCAGTGCGAGGGGCACGGACTACACCTTC. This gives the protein CASSARGTDYTF.

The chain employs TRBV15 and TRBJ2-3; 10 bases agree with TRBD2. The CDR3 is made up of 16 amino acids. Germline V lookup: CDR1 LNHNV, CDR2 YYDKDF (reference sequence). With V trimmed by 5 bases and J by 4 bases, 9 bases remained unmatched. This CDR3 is CATSSASGSIADTQYF. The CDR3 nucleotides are TGTGCCACCAGCTCCGCTAGCGGGAGCATTGCAGATACGCAGTATTTT.

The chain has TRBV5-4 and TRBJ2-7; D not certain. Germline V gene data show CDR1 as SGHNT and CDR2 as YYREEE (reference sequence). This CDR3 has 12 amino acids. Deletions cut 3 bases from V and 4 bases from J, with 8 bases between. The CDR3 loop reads CASSYGIYEQYF. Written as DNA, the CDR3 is TGTGCCAGCAGCTACGGTATATACGAGCAGTACTTC.

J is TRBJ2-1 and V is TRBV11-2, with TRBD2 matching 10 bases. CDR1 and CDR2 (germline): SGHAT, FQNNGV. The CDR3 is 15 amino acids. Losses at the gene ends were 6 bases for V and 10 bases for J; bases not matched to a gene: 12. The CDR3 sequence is CASRGTAGGPREQFF. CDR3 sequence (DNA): TGTGCCAGCAGGGGTACAGCGGGAGGGCCTCGGGAGCAGTTCTTC.

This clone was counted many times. The CDR3 DNA follows: TGTGCCAGCAGCCGGGGACAGTTCAATGAGCAGTTCTTC. This sequence encodes CASSRGQFNEQFF. The chain carries TRBV7-8 and TRBJ2-1; 7 bases are shared with TRBD1. Losses at the gene ends were 5 bases for V and 6 bases for J; bases not matched to a gene: 4. There are 13 residues in the CDR3. Germline V gene lookup returns CDR1 SGHVS and CDR2 FQNEAQ.